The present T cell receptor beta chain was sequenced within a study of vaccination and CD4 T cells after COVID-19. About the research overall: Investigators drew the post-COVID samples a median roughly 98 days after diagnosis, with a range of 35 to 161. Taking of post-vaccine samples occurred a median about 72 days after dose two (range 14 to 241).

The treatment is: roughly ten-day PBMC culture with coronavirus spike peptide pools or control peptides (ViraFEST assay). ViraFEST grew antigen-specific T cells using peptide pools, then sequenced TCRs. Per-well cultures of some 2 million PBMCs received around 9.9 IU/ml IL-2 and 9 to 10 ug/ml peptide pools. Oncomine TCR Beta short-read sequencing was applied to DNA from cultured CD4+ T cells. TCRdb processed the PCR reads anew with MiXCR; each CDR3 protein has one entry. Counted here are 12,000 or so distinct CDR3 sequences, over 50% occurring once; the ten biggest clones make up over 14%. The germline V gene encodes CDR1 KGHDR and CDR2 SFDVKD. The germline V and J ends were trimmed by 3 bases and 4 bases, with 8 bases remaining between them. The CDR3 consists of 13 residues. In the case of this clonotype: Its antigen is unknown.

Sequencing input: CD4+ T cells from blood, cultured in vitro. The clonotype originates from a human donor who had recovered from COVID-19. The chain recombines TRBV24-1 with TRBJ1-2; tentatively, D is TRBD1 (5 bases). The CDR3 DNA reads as TGTGCCACCAGTGATCCTGGGACCTATGGCTACACCTTC. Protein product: CATSDPGTYGYTF.